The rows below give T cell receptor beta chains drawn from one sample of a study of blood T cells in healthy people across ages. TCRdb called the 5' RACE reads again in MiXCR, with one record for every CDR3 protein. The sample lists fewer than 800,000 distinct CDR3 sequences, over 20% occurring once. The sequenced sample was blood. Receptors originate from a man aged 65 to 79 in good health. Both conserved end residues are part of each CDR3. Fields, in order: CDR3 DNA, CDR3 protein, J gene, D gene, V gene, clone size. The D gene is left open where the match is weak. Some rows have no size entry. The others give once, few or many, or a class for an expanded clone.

TGTGCCAGCAGCCTACTAGCGCCTACGAACACCGGGGAGCTGTTTTTT | CASSLLAPTNTGELFF | TRBJ2-2 | TRBD2 | TRBV7-2 | .
TGTGCCAGCAGTTCCCTAGCGGAAACAACCTACGAGCAGTACTTC | CASSSLAETTYEQYF | TRBJ2-7 | TRBD2 | TRBV6-5 | few
TGTGCCAGCAGTTCTCTGGGACAGATTTACGAGCAGTACTTC | CASSSLGQIYEQYF | TRBJ2-7 | TRBD1 | TRBV28 | few
TGTGCCAGCAGTATCCCCGGGATCACTAATGAAAAACTGTTTTTT | CASSIPGITNEKLFF | TRBJ1-4 | . | TRBV12-3/TRBV12-4 | .
TGCGCCAGCAGGTTGACGCAGGCAACTAATGAAAAACTGTTTTTT | CASRLTQATNEKLFF | TRBJ1-4 | . | TRBV5-1 | .
TGTGCCAGCAGTTGGACGGTGGTTGGTACCATTCAGTACTTC | CASSWTVVGTIQYF | TRBJ2-4 | . | TRBV6-2/TRBV6-3 | .
TGCGCCAGCAGCTTGGAACAGTGGGGAGAGACCCAGTACTTC | CASSLEQWGETQYF | TRBJ2-5 | . | TRBV5-1 | .
TGTGCCAGCAGCTTCGGGCCCCGGGCAACTGAAGCTTTCTTT | CASSFGPRATEAFF | TRBJ1-1 | . | TRBV7-3 | .
TGCAGTGCTACGGGACAGGGTAACGAGCAGTACTTC | CSATGQGNEQYF | TRBJ2-7 | TRBD1 | TRBV20-1 | .
TGTGCCAGCTCACCACAACTAGCGGCTCGGGGGAATGAGCAGTTCTTC | CASSPQLAARGNEQFF | TRBJ2-1 | TRBD2 | TRBV18 | few
TGCAGCGTTGAGGCGACAGGGGTTGAGACCCAGTACTTC | CSVEATGVETQYF | TRBJ2-5 | TRBD1 | TRBV29-1 | .
TGCGCCAGCGGCTTGGACTACTCCTACAATGAGCAGTTCTTC | CASGLDYSYNEQFF | TRBJ2-1 | . | TRBV5-1 | .
TGTGCCAGCCGACAGGGAAGAATCGCGGGCGAAAAACTGTTTTTT | CASRQGRIAGEKLFF | TRBJ1-4 | TRBD1 | TRBV12-3/TRBV12-4 | .
TGTGCCATCAGTGAGTCACAGGGCTACGCGGCTGAAGCTTTCTTT | CAISESQGYAAEAFF | TRBJ1-1 | . | TRBV10-3 | .
TGTGCCAGCACCCCAAGGGCAGGCGTAGCTAATGAGCAGTTCTTC | CASTPRAGVANEQFF | TRBJ2-1 | . | TRBV7-2 | few
TGTGCCAGCAGCTTACCCCCTCTAGCGAGGCAGTACTTC | CASSLPPLARQYF | TRBJ2-5 | . | TRBV7-2 | .
TGTGCCAGCAGCTTAGCTTTCTCCTACAATGAGCAGTTCTTC | CASSLAFSYNEQFF | TRBJ2-1 | . | TRBV7-9 | few
TGCAGCGTTGAAGATCTTTACAGGCCCCCTTATGGCTACACCTTC | CSVEDLYRPPYGYTF | TRBJ1-2 | . | TRBV29-1 | .
TGTGCCAGCAGCCCCCCGGGACTAGCAGTTGAGCAGTACTTC | CASSPPGLAVEQYF | TRBJ2-7 | TRBD2 | TRBV7-2 | few
TGTGCCAGCAGTGACTCGGTCGGGAGCTCCTACAATGAGCAGTTCTTC | CASSDSVGSSYNEQFF | TRBJ2-1 | . | TRBV6-4 | .
TGCAGTGCTATAGGACGGACCCAAGAGACCCAGTACTTC | CSAIGRTQETQYF | TRBJ2-5 | . | TRBV20-1 | .
TGTGCCAGCAGTTGGGGAGGGGTGAACACCGGGGAGCTGTTTTTT | CASSWGGVNTGELFF | TRBJ2-2 | TRBD2 | TRBV6-2/TRBV6-3 | few
TGTGCCAGCAGTGACCAGGGTGTACGGTCTGGGGCCAACGTCCTGACTTTC | CASSDQGVRSGANVLTF | TRBJ2-6 | . | TRBV25-1 | .
TGCGCCAGCAGCTCGTCAGGGACTAGCGGGTTCCAAGAGACCCAGTACTTC | CASSSSGTSGFQETQYF | TRBJ2-5 | TRBD2 | TRBV5-1 | .
TGTGCCAGCAGCCCCCACGGGAGCTCCTACAATGAGCAGTTCTTC | CASSPHGSSYNEQFF | TRBJ2-1 | . | TRBV7-2 | many
TGTGCCAGCGCTCCAGGGACTGACCACAATGAGCAGTTCTTC | CASAPGTDHNEQFF | TRBJ2-1 | . | TRBV2 | few
TGTGCCAGCAGCTTGCGAGTTGAAGCGGGCTACACCTTC | CASSLRVEAGYTF | TRBJ1-2 | . | TRBV5-4 | few
TGTGCCAGCAGTAGCCGGGGTGAGCAGTTCTTC | CASSSRGEQFF | TRBJ2-1 | . | TRBV12-3/TRBV12-4 | .
TGTGCCAGCAGCCAAGGTATGGCGTACGAGCAGTACTTC | CASSQGMAYEQYF | TRBJ2-7 | . | TRBV3-1 | .
TGCGCCAGCAAGCTAGTTGGTCCCAATGAGCAGTTCTTC | CASKLVGPNEQFF | TRBJ2-1 | . | TRBV5-1 | few
TGTGCCAGCTCACCATCGAGGGACTCTGGAAACACCATATATTTT | CASSPSRDSGNTIYF | TRBJ1-3 | . | TRBV18 | .
TGCGTCAGCAGCAATGAGGGTGGTGAAAAACTGTTTTTT | CVSSNEGGEKLFF | TRBJ1-4 | . | TRBV5-1 | .
TGTGCCAGCAGTTACGGGCGAAGCTCCTACGAGCAGTACTTC | CASSYGRSSYEQYF | TRBJ2-7 | . | TRBV6-6 | .
TGTGCCAGTAGTATAGACCGGGCTAGCGGTAATGAGCAGTTCTTC | CASSIDRASGNEQFF | TRBJ2-1 | TRBD2 | TRBV19 | .
TGTGCCAGCAGCCCACTAGCGGGAGGGTTAGATACGCAGTATTTT | CASSPLAGGLDTQYF | TRBJ2-3 | TRBD2 | TRBV3-1 | once